This entry is about one T cell receptor (beta chain). TCRdb used MiXCR to reprocess the reads, holding one entry per CDR3 protein. The table has more than 400,000 distinct CDR3 sequences, more than 20% seen once. This sample is part of a study of T cell repertoires in cytomegalovirus infection. Trimming took 5 bases from V and 9 from J, leaving 22 bases between them. The CDR3 spans 15 residues. Germline assignment: CDR1 SGHVS and CDR2 FNYEAQ. This chain connects TRBV7-6 to TRBJ1-1; D call uncertain. The sequence came from a human donor in good health (CMV status not recorded). Some clones in this sample may be carry-over from other donors' samples. Sequenced sample: PBMCs. CDR3 sequence: CASSPPGWVKTQAFF. As DNA, the CDR3 is TGTGCCAGCAGCCCCCCCGGATGGGTGAAGACGCAAGCTTTCTTT.